This TCR beta chain was profiled in a study of T cells in Graves' hyperthyroidism and ophthalmopathy. Study-level points and caveats: A model of 13 V-J features distinguished ophthalmopathy from stable hyperthyroidism. In blood, most of the thyroid clonotypes expanded above 0.001 were also present.

TCR beta CDR3 regions were amplified from RNA. A first-round RT-PCR of the TCR CDR3 used the HTBI primer set. From the multiplex PCR reads, TCRdb called clonotypes with MiXCR, one entry per CDR3 protein. The sample has hundreds of thousands of distinct CDR3 sequences; 45% are singletons. This clonotype has a count of ten or more. Its antigen is unknown. The germline V and J ends were trimmed by 6 bases and 5 bases, with 14 bases remaining between them. This CDR3 spans 13 amino acids. Germline lookup yields CDR1 DFQATT and CDR2 SNEGSKA (reference sequence). Each diagnosis drew on symptoms, thyroxine, TRAb, thyroid ultrasound and orbital computed tomography findings.

The chain uses TRBV20-1 and TRBJ1-5; D is uncertain. Sequenced material: peripheral blood or thyroid tissue (not recorded which). The source of this sequence is an adult man with Graves' disease, either hyperthyroidism or ophthalmopathy (not recorded which). This CDR3 reads CSAFRHLDQPQHF. In nucleotides, the CDR3 is TGCAGTGCCTTCCGACATTTGGATCAGCCCCAGCATTTT.